These T cell receptor beta chains were read from a single sample in a study of blood T cells in healthy people across ages. TCRdb passed the 5' RACE reads through MiXCR, listing each CDR3 protein once. The table has about 720,000 distinct CDR3 sequences, around a fifth seen once. Sequences were obtained from blood. The receptors come from a man between 65 and 80 years old in good health. Both conserved end residues are part of each CDR3. Each record gives: CDR3 protein, V gene, J gene, clone size. The listing skips clone size in some rows; elsewhere it reads once, few, many or a size class.

CDR3aa: CASSLEAGRLGQPQHF
v_gene: TRBV7-8
j_gene: TRBJ1-5
abundance: -

CDR3aa: CSVEGQGEYEQYF
v_gene: TRBV29-1
j_gene: TRBJ2-7
abundance: -

CDR3aa: CASSPLASYNEQFF
v_gene: TRBV14
j_gene: TRBJ2-1
abundance: few

CDR3aa: CASRVDRGVGELFF
v_gene: TRBV6-5
j_gene: TRBJ2-2
abundance: -

CDR3aa: CASSLDGYGTDTQYF
v_gene: TRBV5-1
j_gene: TRBJ2-3
abundance: -

CDR3aa: CASSRTLSNEQFF
v_gene: TRBV5-6
j_gene: TRBJ2-1
abundance: few

CDR3aa: CSVAESNRGERLFF
v_gene: TRBV29-1
j_gene: TRBJ1-4
abundance: many

CDR3aa: CASMEVEQFF
v_gene: TRBV6-1
j_gene: -
abundance: -

CDR3aa: CSAEDSNHGYTF
v_gene: TRBV29-1
j_gene: TRBJ1-2
abundance: -

CDR3aa: CASSQSLAGDLNEQFF
v_gene: TRBV4-1
j_gene: TRBJ2-1
abundance: -

CDR3aa: CASSLISGGAEDTQYF
v_gene: TRBV5-6
j_gene: TRBJ2-3
abundance: -

CDR3aa: CASRGGGTEAFF
v_gene: TRBV2
j_gene: TRBJ1-1
abundance: -

CDR3aa: CASSQGDVYNEQFF
v_gene: TRBV18
j_gene: -
abundance: few

CDR3aa: CSGHSGRALDEQFF
v_gene: TRBV29-1
j_gene: TRBJ2-1
abundance: few

CDR3aa: CASTGDGRNIQYF
v_gene: TRBV5-1
j_gene: TRBJ2-4
abundance: few

CDR3aa: CASSYSPGPRTDTQYF
v_gene: TRBV6-2/TRBV6-3
j_gene: TRBJ2-3
abundance: -

CDR3aa: CSARRLADLVLSYNEQFF
v_gene: TRBV20-1
j_gene: TRBJ2-1
abundance: -

CDR3aa: CASSTLGGAAKNIQYF
v_gene: TRBV5-1
j_gene: TRBJ2-4
abundance: -

CDR3aa: CASSPGGIYGYTF
v_gene: TRBV6-5
j_gene: TRBJ1-2
abundance: many

CDR3aa: CASSQEEGGPYNEQFF
v_gene: TRBV14
j_gene: TRBJ2-1
abundance: few

CDR3aa: CASSPRSPGANVLTF
v_gene: TRBV12-3/TRBV12-4
j_gene: TRBJ2-6
abundance: few

CDR3aa: CASSQNAGQGYDGYTF
v_gene: TRBV3-1
j_gene: TRBJ1-2
abundance: few

CDR3aa: CASSITSHNEQFF
v_gene: TRBV19
j_gene: TRBJ2-1
abundance: few

CDR3aa: CASSYWDRQETQYF
v_gene: TRBV5-6
j_gene: TRBJ2-5
abundance: many

CDR3aa: CASSPIGGDTQYF
v_gene: TRBV7-2
j_gene: TRBJ2-3
abundance: -

CDR3aa: CASSPWMTYEQYF
v_gene: TRBV5-1
j_gene: -
abundance: -